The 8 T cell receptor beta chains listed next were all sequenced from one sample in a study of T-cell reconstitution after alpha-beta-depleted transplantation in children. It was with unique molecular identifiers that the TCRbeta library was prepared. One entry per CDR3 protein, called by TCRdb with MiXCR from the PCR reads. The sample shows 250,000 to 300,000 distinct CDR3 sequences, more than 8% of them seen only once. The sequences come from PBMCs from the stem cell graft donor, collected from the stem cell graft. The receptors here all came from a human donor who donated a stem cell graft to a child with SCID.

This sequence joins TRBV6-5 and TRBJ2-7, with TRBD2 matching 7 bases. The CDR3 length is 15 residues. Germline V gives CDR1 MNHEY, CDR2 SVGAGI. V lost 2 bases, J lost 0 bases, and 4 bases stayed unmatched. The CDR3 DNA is TGTGCCAGCAGTTACCGGGGGGAGGACTCCTACGAGCAGTACTTC. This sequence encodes CASSYRGEDSYEQYF.

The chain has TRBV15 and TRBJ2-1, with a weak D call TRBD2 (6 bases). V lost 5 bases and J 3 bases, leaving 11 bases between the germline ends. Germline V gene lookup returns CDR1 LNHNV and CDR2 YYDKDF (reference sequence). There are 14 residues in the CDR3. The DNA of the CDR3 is TGTGCCACCAGCTGGGGGGACTTCTACAATGAGCAGTTCTTC. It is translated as CATSWGDFYNEQFF. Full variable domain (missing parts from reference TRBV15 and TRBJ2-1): DAMVIQNPRYQVTQFGKPVTLSCSQTLNHNVMYWYQQKSSQAPKLLFHYYDKDFNNEADTPDNFQSRRPNTSFCFLDIRSPGLGDTAMYLCATSWGDFYNEQFFGPGTRLTVL.

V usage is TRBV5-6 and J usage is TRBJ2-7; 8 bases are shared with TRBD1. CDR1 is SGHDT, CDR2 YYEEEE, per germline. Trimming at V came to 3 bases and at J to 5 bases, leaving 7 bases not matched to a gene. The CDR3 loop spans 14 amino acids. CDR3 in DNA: TGTGCCAGCAGCTGGGGACAGGTCGTCCACGAGCAGTACTTC. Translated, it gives CASSWGQVVHEQYF.

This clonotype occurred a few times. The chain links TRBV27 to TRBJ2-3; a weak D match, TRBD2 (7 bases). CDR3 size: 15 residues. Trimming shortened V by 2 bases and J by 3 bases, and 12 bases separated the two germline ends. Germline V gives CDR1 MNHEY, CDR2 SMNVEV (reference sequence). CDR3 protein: CASSLGGAVTDTQYF. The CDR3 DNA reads TGTGCCAGCAGTTTAGGGGGGGCCGTTACAGATACGCAGTATTTT.

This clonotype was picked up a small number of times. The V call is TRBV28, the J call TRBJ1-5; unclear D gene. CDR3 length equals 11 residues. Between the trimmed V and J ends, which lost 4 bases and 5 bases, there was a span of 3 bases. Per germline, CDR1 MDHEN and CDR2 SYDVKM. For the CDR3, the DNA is TGTGCCAGCAGTTCGTATCAGCCCCAGCATTTT. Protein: CASSSYQPQHF.

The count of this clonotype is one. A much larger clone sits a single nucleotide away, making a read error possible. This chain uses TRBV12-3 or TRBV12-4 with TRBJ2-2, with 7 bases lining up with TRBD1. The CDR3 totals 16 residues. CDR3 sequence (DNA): TGTGCCAGCAGCCCCGCTGACAGGGTGAACACCGGGGAGCTGTCTTTT. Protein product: CASSPADRVNTGELSF.

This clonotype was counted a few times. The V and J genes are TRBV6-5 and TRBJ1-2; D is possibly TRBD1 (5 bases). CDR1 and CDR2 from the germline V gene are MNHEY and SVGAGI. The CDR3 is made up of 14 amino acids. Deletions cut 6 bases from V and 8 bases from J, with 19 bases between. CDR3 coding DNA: TGTGCCAGCAGCCGGGACGGGCAACGGGGGGGCTACACCTTC. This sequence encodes CASSRDGQRGGYTF.

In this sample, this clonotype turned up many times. The CDR3 sequence is CASSPRTGEAFF. The CDR3 nucleotides read TGTGCCAGCAGCCCACGTACAGGGGAAGCTTTCTTT. This chain links TRBV3-1 with TRBJ1-1, with D possibly matching TRBD1 (6 bases). Trimming removed 4 bases at V and 8 bases at J, with 11 bases between. CDR1 is LGHDT and CDR2 is YNNKEL in the germline V gene (reference sequence). The CDR3 totals 12 residues. The variable domain in full, completed from reference TRBV3-1 and TRBJ1-1, reads DTAVSQTPKYLVTQMGNDKSIKCEQNLGHDTMYWYKQDSKKFLKIMFSYNNKELIINETVPNRFSPKSPDKAHLNLHINSLELGDSAVYFCASSPRTGEAFFGQGTRLTVV.